These T cell receptor beta chains were read from a single sample in a study of blood T cell repertoires in COVID-19. Data came from immunoSEQ multiplex PCR; TCRdb stores just in-frame clones and leaves some out. The sample consists of around 48,000 clones, around nine tenths of them appearing once. Sequencing was carried out using peripheral blood. The receptor set was obtained from a man aged 55 to 70 with active or convalescent COVID-19. CDR3s include the opening cysteine and the closing phenylalanine or tryptophan.

TRBV11-2	CASSLKATGRSF
TRBV24-1	CATSDLETDGYTF
TRBV6-5	CASSYEGQIEAFF
TRBV5-1	CASSSGTGETQYF
TRBV27	CASTQGRNNSPLHF
TRBV6-4	CASSKPGEKLFF
TRBV27	CASSRDRGLGYGYTF
TRBV5-4	CASSLAGAVRAFF
TRBV27	CASSRSRVYSYEQYF
TRBV5-5	CASSLRDRGYLTSSYNEQFF
TRBV7-3	CASSPGGAGDIQYF
TRBV5-5	CASSLFRGHDNSPLHF
TRBV5-1	CASSLTEINTGELFF
TRBV7-3	CASSFTSGGAGEQYF
TRBV6-6	CASRGVQGDNQPQHF
TRBV7-8	CASSLGDRYGGQPQHF
TRBV6-5	CASSYSKYENEQFF
TRBV9	CASSVAGNTEAFF
TRBV12-3/TRBV12-4	CASSFLGDTEAFF
TRBV24-1	CATSEGTANQPQHF
TRBV5-4	CASSQRGKLYNEQFF
TRBV10-3	CAISGQENEKLFF
TRBV3-1/TRBV3-2	CASSQDAGGQETQYF
TRBV6-6	CASSYGDSFYTDTQYF
TRBV10-3	CAISDATTEETQYF
TRBV27	CASSERGVTDTQYF
TRBV7-2	CASSASPGVYEQYF
TRBV18	CASSLSRDRSNQPQHF
TRBV6-6	CASSYLGGGNTEAFF
TRBV7-2	CASSSQGFSYGYTF